Each of the 13 T cell receptor beta chains below was sequenced from the same sample in a study of CD8 T cells in Susac syndrome. After extraction with the RNeasy kit, 0.5 to 1 ug of the RNA was reverse transcribed using random hexamers. TCRdb re-called the immunoSEQ multiplex PCR reads with MiXCR, one entry per CDR3 protein. The sample has about 300,000 distinct CDR3 sequences; 75% to 90% are singletons. The sample consisted of CD8+ T cells from PBMCs. These receptors originate from a human donor with multiple sclerosis.

The CDR3 DNA is TGTGCCAGCAGTCCAAGGGGGGCGAACACCATATATTTT. It translates to CASSPRGANTIYF. The chain is built from TRBV7-9 and TRBJ1-3; tentative D call: TRBD1 (6 bases). The V gene's germline CDR1 is SEHNR and CDR2 FQNEAQ (reference sequence). Trimming cost V 6 bases and J 7 bases, with 13 bases left between them. The CDR3 is 13 amino acids.

The chain carries TRBV7-3 and TRBJ2-1, with 10 bases matching TRBD2. CDR3 length equals 21 residues. Germline CDR1 SGHTA, CDR2 FQGTGA. Trimming at V came to 2 bases and at J to 3 bases, leaving 19 bases not matched to a gene. CDR3 bases: TGTGCCAGCAGCTTACATATGGGACTAGCGCTACGGCCCCACCTCTACAATGAGCAGTTCTTC. Its translation: CASSLHMGLALRPHLYNEQFF.

The chain combines TRBV13 with TRBJ2-1; 8 nucleotides align to TRBD1. The trim removed 0 bases at V and 4 bases at J, leaving 8 bases unmatched. The germline gives CDR1 PRHDT, CDR2 FYEKMQ (reference sequence). The CDR3 sequence is 17 residues long. CDR3 region: CASSLGSGTGGYNEQFF. The CDR3 DNA sequence: TGTGCCAGCAGCTTAGGATCCGGGACAGGTGGATACAATGAGCAGTTCTTC.

The chain employs TRBV20-1 and TRBJ1-1; TRBD1 matches 10 bases. CDR1 is DFQATT and CDR2 is SNEGSKA in the germline V gene (reference sequence). The CDR3 contains 13 residues. V trimming: 6 bases; J trimming: 4 bases; junction bases outside the gene matches: 5. CDR3 in amino acids: CSALTGGGTEAFF. DNA for the CDR3: TGCAGTGCCCTGACAGGGGGCGGCACTGAAGCTTTCTTT.

The V call is TRBV27, the J call TRBJ2-7, with TRBD2 matching 10 bases. The CDR3 is 16 amino acids. Per germline, CDR1 MNHEY and CDR2 SMNVEV (reference sequence). Losses at the gene ends were 2 bases for V and 3 bases for J; bases not matched to a gene: 7. CDR3 DNA sequence: TGTGCCAGCAGTTTAACTAGCGGGGTACCAAACTACGAGCAGTACTTC. Protein product: CASSLTSGVPNYEQYF.

The chain links TRBV7-2 to TRBJ1-1; D unclear. CDR3 length: 14 amino acids. Germline V lookup: CDR1 SGHTA, CDR2 FQGNSA. The V end was cut by 0 bases, the J end by 3 bases, with 8 bases between. CDR3 coding DNA: TGTGCCAGCAGCTTAGCAGCAGGTTACACTGAAGCTTTCTTT. This gives the protein CASSLAAGYTEAFF.

The chain links TRBV6-1 to TRBJ2-5, with D possibly being TRBD2 (5 bases). V was cut by 6 bases and J by 4 bases, with 21 bases left in between. The CDR3 contains 16 residues. The V gene's germline CDR1 is MNHNS and CDR2 SASEGT. The CDR3 bases are TGTGCCAGCAGCGCGTCCTTACTAGGGCAAGGAGAGACCCAGTACTTC. Protein: CASSASLLGQGETQYF.

The chain couples TRBV12-3 or TRBV12-4 to TRBJ2-1; 7 nucleotides agree with TRBD2. J gave up 4 bases and V 5 bases, and 11 bases lay outside the gene matches. The CDR3 contains 16 residues. The chain's CDR3 is CASSPLLGGYYNEQFF. Written as DNA, the CDR3 is TGTGCCAGCAGTCCTCTCCTGGGAGGGTATTACAATGAGCAGTTCTTC.

The rearrangement links TRBV5-1 to TRBJ2-7; the D gene is possibly TRBD2 (6 bases). Deletions cut 2 bases from V and 0 bases from J, with 9 bases between. Germline V CDR1 and CDR2: SGHRS, YFSETQ. The CDR3 totals 14 residues. CDR3 DNA sequence: TGCGCCAGCAGCTTTGGAGGGGTCTCCTACGAGCAGTACTTC. This encodes CASSFGGVSYEQYF. Filled out from reference TRBV5-1 and TRBJ2-7, the complete variable domain reads KAGVTQTPRYLIKTRGQQVTLSCSPISGHRSVSWYQQTPGQGLQFLFEYFSETQRNKGNFPGRFSGRQFSNSRSEMNVSTLELGDSALYLCASSFGGVSYEQYFGPGTRLTVT.

This clonotype was counted only a few times. The J gene is TRBJ2-7, the V gene TRBV13; tentatively, D is TRBD1 or TRBD2 (5 bases each). Trimming left V 5 bases short and J 7 bases short, with 15 bases between. Germline V CDR1 and CDR2: PRHDT, FYEKMQ (reference sequence). This CDR3 region has 13 residues. The CDR3: CASSPRAGTEQYF. The CDR3 DNA sequence: TGTGCCAGCAGCCCCCGGGCAGGGACGGAGCAGTACTTC.

V is TRBV18 and J is TRBJ2-3; D possibly corresponds to TRBD2 (6 bases). V lost 3 bases to trimming and J lost 2 bases, with 12 bases between them. CDR3 length equals 15 residues. CDR1 KGHSH and CDR2 LQKENI come from the germline V gene. Here the CDR3 reads CASSPLGGDTDTQYF. CDR3 in DNA: TGTGCCAGCTCACCCTTGGGCGGGGACACAGATACGCAGTATTTT.

In its sample, this clonotype was seen a few times. This chain links TRBV7-9 with TRBJ1-2; 12 bases match TRBD1. The CDR3 spans 15 residues. The trim removed 5 bases at V and 4 bases at J, leaving 5 bases unmatched. Germline lookup yields CDR1 SEHNR and CDR2 FQNEAQ (reference sequence). The CDR3 loop is CASSPGTGGAYGYTF. Here the CDR3 DNA reads TGTGCCAGCAGCCCTGGGACAGGGGGCGCCTATGGCTACACCTTC.

The gene calls are TRBV7-3 and TRBJ2-1; D uncertain. The germline V gene has CDR1 SGHTA and CDR2 FQGTGA. The CDR3 contains 12 residues. V lost 5 bases, J lost 9 bases, and 11 bases lay in between. The DNA of the CDR3 is TGTGCCAGCAGCGATAATAACAGTGAGCAGTTCTTC. Amino acids: CASSDNNSEQFF.